The T cell receptor (beta chain) described here comes from a study of tumor-infiltrating lymphocytes in primary liver carcinoma. Overall study results and limits: The top-250-clone fraction was significantly higher in tumors than in blood (p = 0.039).

This CDR3 has 17 residues. Germline values: CDR1 LGHNA, CDR2 YNFKEQ. The V gene end was trimmed by 2 bases and the J gene end by 4 bases; junction bases not matched to a gene: 12. Unsorted bulk tissue, roughly 19-34 mg of it, served as the source for co-extraction of RNA and DNA. As for this clonotype: Its target is not known.

Starting from 400 to 500 ng of total RNA, TCR beta cDNA was produced with a primer in the constant region. Three nested multiplex PCR rounds, a slightly modified ARM-PCR method, built the TCR beta libraries. The opening two PCR rounds, 10 cycles each, paired TRBV1-TRBV30 forward primers with a C-beta reverse primer. Each CDR3 protein is one row after TCRdb ran MiXCR on the multiplex PCR reads. The sample includes some 30,000 distinct CDR3 sequences, roughly two thirds of them seen just once. The clonotype was recovered from a woman aged 30 to 39 with primary liver carcinoma and hepatitis B virus infection. Sequencing used liver tumor tissue from sampling region 3. Subset in this sample: tumor region T3, left-lateral pole. V gene TRBV4-2 combines with J gene TRBJ2-5, with TRBD2 matching over 8 bases. This chain's CDR3 is CASSQSGTRNVRETQYF. CDR3 nucleotide sequence: TGTGCCAGCAGCCAAAGCGGGACTAGGAATGTCCGAGAGACCCAGTACTTC.